The 15 T cell receptor beta chains presented below share a single source sample, sequenced in a study of cytomegalovirus exposure and HLA in healthy donors. The study ran its PCR with 60 Vbeta and 13 Jbeta primers. Profiling relied on immunoSEQ multiplex PCR, and the TCRdb table lists in-frame clones only, not all of them. The repertoire table contains 100,000 to 150,000 clones. The sample comprised PBMCs. The receptors derive from a woman between 35 and 50 years old in good health and CMV-seronegative.

The chain uses TRBV19 and TRBJ1-1; no clear D. The CDR3 totals 13 residues. The V end was cut by 5 bases, the J end by 4 bases, with 11 bases between. Germline V lookup: CDR1 LNHDA, CDR2 SQIVND (reference sequence). The CDR3: CASSVEVGTEAFF. CDR3 coding DNA: TGTGCCAGTAGTGTGGAGGTTGGCACTGAAGCTTTCTTT. The whole variable domain, filled in from reference TRBV19 and TRBJ1-1, reads DGGITQSPKYLFRKEGQNVTLSCEQNLNHDAMYWYRQDPGQGLRLIYYSQIVNDFQKGDIAEGYSVSREKKESFPLTVTSAQKNPTAFYLCASSVEVGTEAFFGQGTRLTVV.

The chain combines TRBV9 with TRBJ1-1; D unclear. Germline lookup yields CDR1 SGDLS and CDR2 YYNGEE. This CDR3 spans 14 amino acids. V was trimmed by 0 bases and J by 2 bases, leaving 8 bases between them. CDR3 bases: TGTGCCAGCAGCGTAGCGAGGAGTAACACTGAAGCTTTCTTT. This gives the protein CASSVARSNTEAFF.

The V and J genes are TRBV18 and TRBJ2-2; 8 bases are a match to TRBD1. Looked up from germline, CDR1 is KGHSH and CDR2 is LQKENI. The CDR3 extends over 16 amino acids. The junction had 3 bases not matched to a gene; V was cut back by 3 bases and J by 0 bases. In nucleotides, the CDR3 is TGTGCCAGCTCACCTCCGGGACAGGCGAACACCGGGGAGCTGTTTTTT. Its translation: CASSPPGQANTGELFF.

This sequence joins TRBV5-1 and TRBJ2-3, with TRBD1 matching over 10 bases. The V segment lost 0 bases and the J segment 2 bases; nucleotides outside the gene matches: 6. The CDR3 consists of 17 residues. Germline CDR1 SGHRS, CDR2 YFSETQ. The CDR3 DNA is TGCGCCAGCAGCTTGGCAGGACAGGGGGTTGTCACAGATACGCAGTATTTT. Protein product: CASSLAGQGVVTDTQYF.

The rearrangement uses TRBV18 and TRBJ2-7; D is possibly TRBD2 (7 bases). Germline loops: CDR1 KGHSH, CDR2 LQKENI. This CDR3 has 14 residues. V was cut by 7 bases and J by 7 bases, with 20 bases left in between. The CDR3 DNA reads as TGTGCCAGCTGTATCGGGGGGCAGGCCTCTGAGCAGTACTTC. Encoded protein: CASCIGGQASEQYF.

This chain uses TRBV9 with TRBJ1-2; D perhaps matches TRBD1 (6 bases). Trimming removed 0 bases from V and 8 bases from J, with 17 bases in between. CDR3 length: 15 residues. Germline CDR1 and CDR2: SGDLS and YYNGEE. CDR3 sequence (DNA): TGTGCCAGCAGCGTAGATTCCGCGGGGGCTGGAGGCTACACCTTC. This gives the protein CASSVDSAGAGGYTF.

The rearrangement links TRBV11-2 to TRBJ2-1, with 9 bases aligning to TRBD2. The V gene's germline CDR1 is SGHAT and CDR2 FQNNGV. Trimming removed 1 base from V and 3 bases from J; junction bases left unmatched: 10. The CDR3 extends over 18 amino acids. The CDR3 loop is CASSLGEAGGQIYNEQFF. The CDR3 nucleotides read TGTGCCAGCAGCTTAGGGGAAGCGGGGGGACAAATCTACAATGAGCAGTTCTTC.

This sequence joins TRBV7-9 and TRBJ1-1; D gene ambiguous. The CDR3 length is 13 residues. Germline V gives CDR1 SEHNR, CDR2 FQNEAQ (reference sequence). The V end was cut by 3 bases, the J end by 3 bases, with 8 bases between. The CDR3 DNA reads TGTGCCAGCAGCTTTGTTGGAGACACTGAAGCTTTCTTT. Its protein product is CASSFVGDTEAFF.

The J gene is TRBJ1-2, the V gene TRBV9; D not resolved. The V end lost 1 base, the J end lost 4 bases, and 11 bases lay between the germline ends. The V gene's germline CDR1 is SGDLS and CDR2 YYNGEE. This CDR3 is 14 amino acids long. The chain's CDR3 is CASSVLEQSYGYTF. The CDR3, as DNA: TGTGCCAGCAGCGTATTGGAACAGTCCTATGGCTACACCTTC.

The genes are TRBV5-5 and TRBJ2-7, with 7 positions matching TRBD1. V shed 5 bases and J 4 bases; nucleotides not matched to a gene: 6. CDR3 length: 13 amino acids. CDR1 is SGHKS, CDR2 YYEKEE, per germline (reference sequence). The CDR3 DNA is TGTGCCAGCAGAAAAGACAGGGCGTACGAGCAGTACGTC. This translates into CASRKDRAYEQYV.

The chain couples TRBV6-1 to TRBJ2-2; the D gene is possibly TRBD2 (5 bases). The CDR3 consists of 14 residues. Deletions cut 8 bases from V and 0 bases from J, with 10 bases between. Germline V gene sequence: CDR1 MNHNS, CDR2 SASEGT. The CDR3: CASLRVPNTGELFF. CDR3 bases: TGTGCCAGCCTGAGGGTACCGAACACCGGGGAGCTGTTTTTT.

The J gene is TRBJ1-3, the V gene TRBV13; no clear D gene. V was trimmed by 5 bases and J by 1 base, leaving 12 bases between them. The CDR3 runs 15 residues. The germline V gene has CDR1 PRHDT and CDR2 FYEKMQ (reference sequence). DNA of the CDR3: TGTGCCAGCAGCGCCGGGAGGGTGTCTGGAAACACCATATATTTT. This encodes CASSAGRVSGNTIYF.

The chain has TRBV7-9 and TRBJ2-3, with D tentatively TRBD1 (6 bases). This CDR3 is 14 amino acids long. Per germline, CDR1 SEHNR and CDR2 FQNEAQ (reference sequence). Between the trimmed V and J ends, which lost 8 bases and 3 bases, there was a span of 15 bases. The CDR3 reads CASFKQGLTDTQYF. CDR3 DNA sequence: TGTGCCAGCTTCAAGCAGGGGTTGACAGATACGCAGTATTTT.

The CDR3 region is CASSLGAAPYGYTF. CDR3 DNA sequence: TGTGCCAGCAGCTTAGGGGCAGCTCCCTATGGCTACACCTTC. V and J are TRBV7-2 and TRBJ1-2, with D uncertain. The CDR3 totals 14 residues. Trimming took off 1 base at V and 4 bases at J, with 10 bases between the two ends. CDR1 SGHTA and CDR2 FQGNSA come from the germline V gene. The full variable domain, its missing parts supplied by reference TRBV7-2 and TRBJ1-2, is GAGVSQSPSNKVTEKGKDVELRCDPISGHTALYWYRQSLGQGLEFLIYFQGNSAPDKSGLPSDRFSAERTGGSVSTLTIQRTQQEDSAVYLCASSLGAAPYGYTFGSGTRLTVV.

The rearrangement joins TRBV9 to TRBJ1-4; 8 bases fit TRBD1. Germline V gene lookup returns CDR1 SGDLS and CDR2 YYNGEE. Trimming at V came to 4 bases and at J to 3 bases, leaving 14 bases not matched to a gene. This CDR3 region has 18 residues. The CDR3 here is CASSPRDRTSEANEKLFF. CDR3 nucleotide sequence: TGTGCCAGCAGCCCCCGGGACAGGACCTCGGAGGCTAATGAAAAACTGTTTTTT. The full variable domain, with the rest looked up from reference TRBV9 and TRBJ1-4, is DSGVTQTPKHLITATGQRVTLRCSPRSGDLSVYWYQQSLDQGLQFLIQYYNGEERAKGNILERFSAQQFPDLHSELNLSSLELGDSALYFCASSPRDRTSEANEKLFFGSGTQLSVL.